Listed here are 26 T cell receptor beta chains from one sample, sequenced in a study of neurological immune-mediated disorders. MiXCR was run by TCRdb on the 5' RACE reads, yielding one entry per CDR3 protein. Of tens of thousands of distinct CDR3 sequences in the sample, more than 3.5% were seen once. The specimen sequenced was PBMCs. These receptors came from a man in his fifties or sixties with multiple sclerosis.

In this sample, this clonotype turned up many times. The genes are TRBV7-2 and TRBJ2-7, with 9 bases fitting TRBD1. CDR3 length: 14 amino acids. CDR1 SGHTA and CDR2 FQGNSA come from the germline V gene. V lost 5 bases, J lost 0 bases, and 2 bases stayed unmatched. The CDR3 nucleotides read TGTGCCAGCAGCGAGACAGGGGGCTCCTACGAGCAGTACTTC. This gives the protein CASSETGGSYEQYF.

This clonotype occurred many times. V and J are TRBV20-1 and TRBJ2-1; D is perhaps TRBD1 (7 bases). The CDR3 has 13 amino acids. The ends were cut back, 3 bases at V and 7 bases at J, with 13 bases in the middle. CDR1 is DFQATT, CDR2 SNEGSKA, per germline (reference sequence). The DNA for the CDR3 is TGCAGTGCTAGGCCAGGGGGGCGGAATGAGCAGTTCTTC. Amino acid sequence: CSARPGGRNEQFF.

This clonotype occurred many times. The chain is built from TRBV12-3 or TRBV12-4 and TRBJ2-1, with unresolved D. Trimming left V 2 bases short and J 1 base short, with 3 bases between. This CDR3 region has 13 residues. The CDR3 DNA reads TGTGCCAGCAGTTTATATTCCTACAATGAGCAGTTCTTC. Translating gives CASSLYSYNEQFF.

This clonotype was recorded many times. The chain joins TRBV5-1 to TRBJ2-3, with 13 bases lining up with TRBD2. The ends lost 5 bases at V and 5 bases at J; junction bases unmatched: 11. There are 17 residues in the CDR3. Germline V gives CDR1 SGHRS, CDR2 YFSETQ. The CDR3 region has the DNA TGCGCCAGCAGATCGGGACTAGCGGGGCACGTTGGAGATACGCAGTATTTT. This gives the protein CASRSGLAGHVGDTQYF.

This clonotype has at least ten counts. V gene TRBV29-1 combines with J gene TRBJ1-2, with unresolved D. Trimming pared 5 bases from V and 1 base from J, leaving 17 bases between. Germline CDR1 SQVTM, CDR2 ANQGSEA. The CDR3 length is 15 residues. CDR3 loop: CSVKPARWNNYGYTF. The CDR3 DNA reads as TGCAGCGTTAAGCCCGCCCGATGGAATAACTATGGCTACACCTTC.

This chain uses TRBV6-6 with TRBJ2-3; D is unclear. The CDR3 spans 15 residues. Germline assignment: CDR1 MNHNY and CDR2 SVGAGI (reference sequence). V lost 2 bases, J lost 3 bases, and 12 bases lay in between. This chain's CDR3 is CASSYGSTWTDTQYF. The DNA of the CDR3 is TGTGCCAGCAGTTACGGTTCTACGTGGACAGATACGCAGTATTTT.

This clonotype was seen at least ten times. V and J are TRBV4-1 and TRBJ1-5; the D gene is possibly TRBD1 (5 bases). The CDR3 is made up of 15 amino acids. Germline V gene data show CDR1 as MGHRA and CDR2 as YSYEKL. Trimming took off 4 bases at V and 1 base at J, with 11 bases between the two ends. The CDR3 reads CASSLRDVSNQPQHF. Written as DNA, the CDR3 is TGCGCCAGCAGCCTCCGGGACGTAAGCAATCAGCCCCAGCATTTT.

This clonotype has just a few counts. No DNA is shown, since the ends of the CDR3 on it are uncertain; the CDR3 is the one TCRdb lists. The chain is built from TRBV5-1 and TRBJ1-5; the table names TRBD1, a call not compared with the DNA. Germline V gives CDR1 SGHRS, CDR2 YFSETQ. The CDR3 totals 15 residues, both ends included. CDR3 sequence: CASSPVGGGNQPQNF.

The J gene is TRBJ2-3, the V gene TRBV5-1; 7 bases are shared with TRBD2. This CDR3 contains 16 residues. Trimming at V came to 4 bases and at J to 0 bases, leaving 8 bases not matched to a gene. Germline V gene sequence: CDR1 SGHRS, CDR2 YFSETQ. As DNA, the CDR3 is TGCGCCAGCAGCCCGCGGGGGTGGGACAGCACAGATACGCAGTATTTT. This encodes CASSPRGWDSTDTQYF.

This clonotype came up many times. The chain recombines TRBV5-1 with TRBJ1-6; 7 bases are shared with TRBD1. From germline, CDR1 is SGHRS and CDR2 YFSETQ. Trimming cost V 1 base and J 7 bases; bases outside gene matches: 8. The CDR3 is 16 residues long. The CDR3 loop is CASSLTTGSENSPLHF. The CDR3, as DNA: TGCGCCAGCAGCTTGACGACAGGGTCGGAGAATTCACCCCTCCACTTT.

This clonotype was observed many times. The chain combines TRBV10-3 with TRBJ1-2; D not certain. The V and J ends lost 2 bases and 3 bases respectively, with 7 bases between them. In germline, CDR1 is ENHRY, CDR2 SYGVKD. This CDR3 spans 13 amino acids. This chain's CDR3 is CAISEAEDYGYTF. DNA for the CDR3: TGTGCCATCAGTGAGGCAGAAGACTATGGCTACACCTTC.

This clonotype was detected ten times or more. The CDR3 here is CSARDRRQPEGYTF. The CDR3 nucleotides are TGCAGTGCTCGGGACAGGCGACAACCGGAAGGCTACACCTTC. The rearrangement links TRBV20-1 to TRBJ1-2, with 8 positions matching TRBD1. The ends lost 5 bases at V and 8 bases at J; junction bases unmatched: 13. CDR1 and CDR2 (germline): DFQATT, SNEGSKA (reference sequence). The CDR3 has 14 residues.

This clonotype was detected many times. The chain carries TRBV27 and TRBJ2-5; 7 nucleotides align to TRBD2. From germline, CDR1 is MNHEY and CDR2 SMNVEV (reference sequence). V trimming: 7 bases; J trimming: 5 bases; junction bases outside the gene matches: 10. The CDR3 is made up of 14 amino acids. DNA for the CDR3: TGTGCCAGCAACCCCGCGGGAGCGTGGGAGACCCAGTACTTC. Translated, it gives CASNPAGAWETQYF.

The table lists this clonotype with many counts. The rearrangement uses TRBV4-3 and TRBJ1-5; a weak D match, TRBD1 (6 bases). V lost 0 bases and J lost 8, with 8 bases in between. The CDR3 is 13 residues long. Germline V lookup: CDR1 LGHNA, CDR2 YSLEER. The CDR3 sequence is CASSQDGGEPQHF. The CDR3 DNA reads TGCGCCAGCAGCCAAGACGGGGGCGAGCCCCAGCATTTT.

There are many counts of this clonotype. The rearrangement links TRBV21-1 to TRBJ2-3; the table's D call TRBD1 went unverified against the DNA. TRBV21-1 is deemed a pseudogene. This CDR3 has 16 residues. The CDR3 DNA sequence: TGTGCCAGCAGCAAAGGGACAGTCGTAAGCACAGATACGCAGTATTTT. Residues: CASSKGTVVSTDTQYF.

This clonotype was recorded many times. J is TRBJ1-1 and V is TRBV5-1; the D gene is possibly TRBD1 (6 bases). The V and J ends lost 0 bases and 7 bases respectively, with 10 bases between them. This CDR3 is built from 13 residues. Germline lookup yields CDR1 SGHRS and CDR2 YFSETQ. The CDR3 sequence: CASSLVGGGEAFF. CDR3 DNA: TGCGCCAGCAGCTTGGTGGGAGGGGGTGAAGCTTTCTTT.

This clonotype came up many times. The rearrangement links TRBV5-8 to TRBJ1-4, with D possibly being TRBD1 (5 bases). CDR3 length equals 15 residues. The V end was cut by 4 bases, the J end by 4 bases, with 14 bases between. The V gene's germline CDR1 is SGHTS and CDR2 YDEGEE. The CDR3 bases are TGTGCCAGCAGCGACGTGACGAGGGGTAATGAAAAACTGTTTTTT. Translated, it gives CASSDVTRGNEKLFF.

This clonotype appeared many times. The rearrangement uses TRBV5-1 and TRBJ1-4, with 7 bases fitting TRBD1. CDR1 SGHRS and CDR2 YFSETQ come from the germline V gene. The CDR3 has 14 residues. V shed 2 bases, J shed 4 bases, and the junction held 2 bases outside the gene matches. The CDR3 is CASSLRDSNEKLFF. The CDR3 nucleotides are TGCGCCAGCAGCTTAAGGGACAGTAATGAAAAACTGTTTTTT.

This clonotype came up many times. V usage is TRBV28 and J usage is TRBJ1-1; 8 bases are a match to TRBD1. Germline CDR1 MDHEN, CDR2 SYDVKM. CDR3 length equals 14 residues. The V gene end was trimmed by 6 bases and the J gene end by 4 bases; junction bases not matched to a gene: 7. For the CDR3, the DNA is TGTGCCAGCAGCCCAGGGGGCCGGGTCACTGAAGCTTTCTTT. It translates to CASSPGGRVTEAFF.

This clonotype was recorded many times. V usage is TRBV20-1 and J usage is TRBJ1-2; 11 nucleotides agree with TRBD1. J was trimmed by 5 bases and V by 5 bases; bases with no gene match: 7. The CDR3 runs 14 residues. Germline V gives CDR1 DFQATT, CDR2 SNEGSKA (reference sequence). The CDR3 here is CSAQDRGLGYGYTF. As DNA, the CDR3 is TGCAGTGCTCAGGACAGGGGGCTAGGATATGGCTACACCTTC.

This clonotype was seen at least ten times. This chain links TRBV12-3 or TRBV12-4 with TRBJ1-2, with 7 bases identical to TRBD1. J lost 3 bases, V lost 4 bases, and 11 bases had no gene match. The CDR3 runs 16 residues. CDR3 loop: CASSSKAGTDYYGYTF. Here the CDR3 DNA reads TGTGCCAGCAGTTCCAAAGCCGGGACAGACTACTATGGCTACACCTTC.

This clonotype was seen repeatedly, ten times or more. The chain carries TRBV4-3 and TRBJ2-1, with D perhaps given as TRBD1 or TRBD2 (5 bases each). The CDR3 length is 18 residues. Germline CDR1 and CDR2: LGHNA and YSLEER. V was trimmed by 1 base and J by 1 base, leaving 17 bases between them. The CDR3 nucleotides read TGCGCCAGCAGCCAAGTCTCTGGGACGGGCGCTTCCTACAATGAGCAGTTCTTC. This codes for CASSQVSGTGASYNEQFF.

This clonotype was observed many times. The gene calls are TRBV7-9 and TRBJ1-1; a possible D gene is TRBD1 (6 bases). The ends were cut back, 5 bases at V and 10 bases at J, with 14 bases in the middle. CDR1 and CDR2 from the germline V gene are SEHNR and FQNEAQ (reference sequence). This CDR3 has 12 amino acids. The CDR3 loop is CASSLRQARAFF. The CDR3 nucleotides are TGTGCCAGCAGCCTCCGACAGGCCAGAGCTTTCTTT.

This clonotype was detected many times. The rearrangement joins TRBV9 to TRBJ1-4, with D hard to call. V lost 1 base to trimming and J lost 10 bases, with 14 bases between them. Per germline, CDR1 SGDLS and CDR2 YYNGEE. The length of the CDR3 is 14 residues. The CDR3 region is CASSVTAVGGKLFF. DNA of the CDR3: TGTGCCAGCAGCGTAACCGCTGTGGGAGGAAAACTGTTTTTT.

This clonotype was picked up many times. This chain uses TRBV20-1 with TRBJ2-7; D is possibly TRBD1 (5 bases). The CDR3 loop spans 13 amino acids. Germline CDR1 reads DFQATT; CDR2 reads SNEGSKA (reference sequence). With 3 bases removed from V and 2 bases from J, the gap between germline ends came to 11 bases. The DNA of the CDR3 is TGCAGTGCTAGCGGTCTGGGGCCCTACGAGCAGTACGTC. This gives the protein CSASGLGPYEQYV.

This clonotype was observed many times. The V and J genes are TRBV3-1 and TRBJ1-5; D gene ambiguous. Germline CDR1 is LGHDT and CDR2 is YNNKEL (reference sequence). CDR3 length: 14 amino acids. V was trimmed by 3 bases and J by 4 bases, leaving 10 bases between them. CDR3 DNA: TGTGCCAGCAGCCACGGGTCCCTTAATCAGCCCCAGCATTTT. This translates into CASSHGSLNQPQHF.